Each of the 32 T cell receptor beta chains below was sequenced from the same sample in a study of blood T cells in healthy people across ages. A sample-barcoded 5' primer and a J-beta primer mix were used in a second PCR of roughly 7 to 12 cycles. TCRdb used MiXCR to reprocess the 5' RACE reads, holding one entry per CDR3 protein. The profile covers fewer than 1.5 million distinct CDR3 sequences, with roughly 45% appearing a single time and less than 8% taken by the ten largest. Sequenced material: blood. These TCRs come from a woman aged 18-29 years in good health.

The DNA of the CDR3 is TGCAGTGCTAGAGCAGGGGGCGCTAGCGGGCTCGTCGATGAGCAGTACTTC. Protein: CSARAGGASGLVDEQYF. The V gene is TRBV20-1, the J gene TRBJ2-7, with D perhaps being TRBD1 or TRBD2 (8 bases each). The CDR3 runs 17 residues. The germline gives CDR1 DFQATT, CDR2 SNEGSKA (reference sequence). Trimming took 1 base from V and 7 from J, leaving 26 bases between them.

The rearrangement joins TRBV10-3 to TRBJ2-7; perhaps TRBD2 as D (5 bases). Per germline, CDR1 ENHRY and CDR2 SYGVKD. The CDR3 spans 14 residues. With 3 bases removed from V and 1 base from J, the gap between germline ends came to 10 bases. The DNA for the CDR3 is TGTGCCATCAGTGACCCCAGAGGGTCCTACGAGCAGTACTTC. Its protein is CAISDPRGSYEQYF.

This rearrangement joins TRBV29-1 to TRBJ2-1; no clear D gene. The V gene's germline CDR1 is SQVTM and CDR2 ANQGSEA. The CDR3 is made up of 15 amino acids. With 4 bases removed from V and 2 bases from J, the gap between germline ends came to 15 bases. The DNA for the CDR3 is TGCAGCGTTGTGGTCGGTGGGGTCACCTACAATGAGCAGTTCTTC. Protein product: CSVVVGGVTYNEQFF.

CDR3 residues: CASSRDTGLSYNEQFF. As DNA, the CDR3 is TGTGCCAGCAGTCGCGATACGGGACTCAGCTACAATGAGCAGTTCTTC. This sequence joins TRBV12-3 or TRBV12-4 and TRBJ2-1; the D gene is possibly TRBD2 (6 bases). CDR3 length: 16 residues. V dropped 5 bases and J dropped 3 bases, with 17 bases sitting between them.

V is TRBV10-3 and J is TRBJ1-4; TRBD1 is a possible D gene (6 bases). CDR1 ENHRY and CDR2 SYGVKD come from the germline V gene. The V end lost 6 bases, the J end lost 3 bases, and 11 bases lay between the germline ends. The CDR3 has 14 residues. CDR3 coding DNA: TGTGCCATCAGGCAGGGGTTGGCTAATGAAAAACTGTTTTTT. The encoded protein is CAIRQGLANEKLFF.

This CDR3 reads CASSYATSKETQYF. The CDR3 nucleotides are TGTGCCAGCAGTTACGCGACTAGCAAAGAGACCCAGTACTTC. V is TRBV6-5 and J is TRBJ2-7; 7 positions agree with TRBD2. Gene TRBJ2-5 matches the end of the DNA better, so the J call may be wrong. The CDR3 extends over 14 amino acids. Germline CDR1 reads MNHEY; CDR2 reads SVGAGI.

Many counts were recorded for this clonotype. This rearrangement joins TRBV5-1 to TRBJ1-2; D call uncertain. CDR1 is SGHRS and CDR2 is YFSETQ in the germline V gene. V lost 0 bases and J 6 bases, leaving 18 bases between the germline ends. The CDR3 is 16 amino acids. CDR3 in amino acids: CASSLGVASNLHGYTF. The CDR3 bases are TGCGCCAGCAGCTTGGGTGTAGCCTCCAACCTTCATGGCTACACCTTC.

This clonotype was seen only a few times. The chain links TRBV14 to TRBJ1-4, with TRBD1 as a possible D gene (6 bases). Trimming shortened V by 5 bases and J by 8 bases, and 18 bases separated the two germline ends. Germline V CDR1 and CDR2: SGHDN, FVKESK. This CDR3 is 15 amino acids long. CDR3 bases: TGTGCCAGCAGCACCACAGGGCAGGACTCAGAAAAACTGTTTTTT. This encodes CASSTTGQDSEKLFF.

This clonotype was picked up a small number of times. The V and J genes are TRBV7-9 and TRBJ2-1, with D unresolved. This CDR3 is built from 15 residues. Germline V gene sequence: CDR1 SEHNR, CDR2 FQNEAQ (reference sequence). Between the trimmed V and J ends, which lost 5 bases and 6 bases, there was a span of 17 bases. CDR3 DNA: TGTGCCAGCAGCCCTATGAATTTTATTGGCAATGAGCAGTTCTTC. The encoded protein is CASSPMNFIGNEQFF.

This clonotype was found many times. The genes are TRBV5-1 and TRBJ1-2; D may be TRBD1 (5 bases). The CDR3 extends over 14 amino acids. Trimming took 4 bases from V and 8 from J, leaving 18 bases between them. Germline V gene sequence: CDR1 SGHRS, CDR2 YFSETQ. CDR3 loop: CASSLDQGVYGYTF. The CDR3 nucleotides read TGCGCCAGCAGCCTGGACCAGGGCGTCTACGGCTACACCTTC.

About this clonotype: Compared with germline, one end of the junction differs, possibly owing to a read error. This sequence joins TRBV20-1 and TRBJ1-2; TRBD1 agrees at 9 bases. This CDR3 spans 13 amino acids. CDR1 is DFQATT, CDR2 SNEGSKA, per germline (reference sequence). CDR3 amino acids: CSARRDRELGCTF. CDR3 sequence (DNA): TGCAGTGCTAGGCGGGACAGGGAACTCGGCTGCACCTTC.

This clonotype appeared once. V usage is TRBV21-1 and J usage is TRBJ2-1; TRBD2 reflects the table's D call only, with no check against the DNA. TRBV21-1 corresponds to a pseudogene. The CDR3 loop spans 16 amino acids. The CDR3 DNA reads as TGTGCCAGCAGCAAAGCTTGGTCTAGCGGGAGACATGAGCAGTTCTTC. It codes for CASSKAWSSGRHEQFF.

The chain recombines TRBV5-1 with TRBJ1-6; tentative D call: TRBD1 (6 bases). V was pared by 7 bases and J by 5 bases, with 13 bases between. CDR1 SGHRS and CDR2 YFSETQ come from the germline V gene. The CDR3 totals 14 residues. In DNA form, the CDR3 reads TGCGCCAGCGGCCACGGACAGAATAATTCACCCCTCCACTTT. Translating it yields CASGHGQNNSPLHF.

The gene calls are TRBV27 and TRBJ1-5; 9 nucleotides agree with TRBD1. This CDR3 spans 14 amino acids. In germline, CDR1 is MNHEY, CDR2 SMNVEV (reference sequence). Trimming removed 6 bases from V and 5 bases from J; junction bases left unmatched: 5. The CDR3 reads CASRPTGGHQPQHF. The CDR3 DNA is TGTGCCAGCAGACCGACAGGGGGTCATCAGCCCCAGCATTTT.

The chain employs TRBV30 and TRBJ2-6, with a tentative D call TRBD1 (5 bases). The V end lost 2 bases, the J end lost 3 bases, and 11 bases lay between the germline ends. CDR1 and CDR2 (germline): GTSNPN, SVGIG (reference sequence). CDR3 size: 15 residues. The CDR3 DNA follows: TGTGCCTGGAGTTTAGACAGATTTGGGGCCAACGTCCTGACTTTC. Its translation is CAWSLDRFGANVLTF.

This clonotype was detected a few times. The V gene is TRBV10-3, the J gene TRBJ2-1, with D perhaps matching TRBD1 or TRBD2 (5 bases each). Germline assignment: CDR1 ENHRY and CDR2 SYGVKD. The V and J ends lost 2 bases and 10 bases respectively, with 9 bases between them. CDR3 length: 12 amino acids. The CDR3 spells CAISEGRGEQFF. The DNA of the CDR3 is TGTGCCATCAGTGAGGGACGGGGCGAGCAGTTCTTC.

Turning to this clonotype: A much bigger clone sits one base away, suggesting this may be a read error. The chain couples TRBV7-9 to TRBJ2-3; 9 bases line up with TRBD2. The J segment lost 5 bases and the V segment lost 5 bases, leaving 11 bases of the junction unmatched. The CDR3 runs 16 residues. Germline V gene sequence: CDR1 SEHNR, CDR2 FQNEAQ (reference sequence). The CDR3 DNA sequence: TGTGCCAGCAGCCCAGCAGCGGGGGGCTGTGGAGATACGCAGTATTTT. Translation gives CASSPAAGGCGDTQYF.

This clonotype was seen a handful of times. V gene TRBV9 combines with J gene TRBJ2-1; 8 bases are a match to TRBD2. With 4 bases clipped from V and 4 bases from J, the junction kept 13 bases outside the gene matches. The CDR3 runs 17 residues. From germline, CDR1 is SGDLS and CDR2 YYNGEE. CDR3 bases: TGTGCCAGCAGCACCCGTGTTGGGCGGGGGGTGTACAATGAGCAGTTCTTC. It specifies CASSTRVGRGVYNEQFF.

This clonotype was detected a few times. The rearrangement joins TRBV6-1 to TRBJ1-6, with 9 bases that match TRBD1. J was trimmed by 5 bases and V by 7 bases; bases with no gene match: 6. The CDR3 sequence is 15 residues long. CDR1 is MNHNS, CDR2 SASEGT, per germline. The CDR3 region has the DNA TGTGCCAGCAAAAGGGACAGGGAAAATAATTCACCCCTCCACTTT. Translation: CASKRDRENNSPLHF.

In its sample, this clonotype was seen a few times. V is TRBV4-1 and J is TRBJ2-1; TRBD2 matches 11 bases. The germline gives CDR1 MGHRA, CDR2 YSYEKL. V lost 2 bases and J lost 5; bases outside the gene matches: 8. The CDR3 is made up of 17 amino acids. The CDR3 DNA sequence: TGCGCCAGCAGCCAACGATTCGGGGGACTAGCGGACAATGAGCAGTTCTTC. It codes for CASSQRFGGLADNEQFF.

The rearrangement joins TRBV6-1 to TRBJ2-7; perhaps TRBD1 as D (6 bases). Germline V gene sequence: CDR1 MNHNS, CDR2 SASEGT. The CDR3 runs 16 residues. Trimming cost V 6 bases and J 3 bases, with 21 bases left between them. CDR3 nucleotide sequence: TGTGCCAGCAGCATCGCACCTACAGGGTCCCTCTACGAGCAGTACTTC. Translation: CASSIAPTGSLYEQYF.

This clonotype was counted a few times. The chain employs TRBV7-2 and TRBJ2-1; 14 positions agree with TRBD2. CDR3 length equals 15 residues. Germline-derived CDR1 and CDR2 are SGHTA and FQGNSA. V was clipped by 5 bases and J by 9 bases; unmatched bases: 6. The chain's CDR3 is CASSPRLAGGREQFF. DNA of the CDR3: TGTGCCAGCAGCCCGAGACTAGCGGGGGGGCGTGAGCAGTTCTTC.

This sequence joins TRBV7-9 and TRBJ1-4; TRBD1 aligns across 7 bases. The CDR3 is 15 amino acids. Unmatched junction bases numbered 3, after V lost 5 bases and J lost 0 bases. Germline CDR1 and CDR2: SEHNR and FQNEAQ (reference sequence). CDR3 coding DNA: TGTGCCAGCAGCCGGGACAGTGCAACTAATGAAAAACTGTTTTTT. It specifies CASSRDSATNEKLFF.

The chain couples TRBV30 to TRBJ2-7; D is unresolved. Trimming cost V 0 bases and J 1 base, with 7 bases left between them. The CDR3 has 13 amino acids. Germline V CDR1 and CDR2: GTSNPN, SVGIG (reference sequence). The CDR3 here is CAWSVGGSYEQYF. CDR3 nucleotides: TGTGCCTGGAGTGTGGGCGGATCCTACGAGCAGTACTTC.

This chain uses TRBV11-2 with TRBJ2-5; D is unresolved. CDR1 and CDR2 from the germline V gene are SGHAT and FQNNGV. V was pared by 0 bases and J by 7 bases, with 12 bases between. This CDR3 has 14 amino acids. CDR3 bases: TGTGCCAGCAGCTTAGATGAGGCGGCCAGGACCCAGTACTTC. This gives the protein CASSLDEAARTQYF. Looking up the rest from reference TRBV11-2 and TRBJ2-5 gives the full variable domain: EAGVAQSPRYKIIEKRQSVAFWCNPISGHATLYWYQQILGQGPKLLIQFQNNGVVDDSQLPKDRFSAERLKGVDSTLKIQPAKLEDSAVYLCASSLDEAARTQYFGPGTRLLVL.

The chain recombines TRBV5-1 with TRBJ2-7; D possibly corresponds to TRBD1 (6 bases). This CDR3 has 15 residues. V gave up 2 bases and J gave up 0 bases, with 12 bases separating them. In germline, CDR1 is SGHRS, CDR2 YFSETQ. CDR3 sequence reads: CASSFDRTSSYEQYF. For the CDR3, the DNA is TGCGCCAGCAGCTTTGACAGGACGAGCTCCTACGAGCAGTACTTC.

The chain joins TRBV3-1 to TRBJ2-3, with a tentative D call TRBD1 (6 bases). V dropped 1 base and J dropped 3 bases, with 11 bases sitting between them. The germline CDR1 and CDR2 sequences are LGHDT and YNNKEL (reference sequence). CDR3 length: 15 amino acids. CDR3 sequence: CASSQGGQPTDTQYF. As DNA, the CDR3 is TGTGCCAGCAGCCAAGGAGGACAGCCTACAGATACGCAGTATTTT.

This clonotype was observed a handful of times. This sequence joins TRBV12-3 or TRBV12-4 and TRBJ1-2, with a weak D call TRBD1 (5 bases). V lost 5 bases and J 4 bases, leaving 17 bases between the germline ends. CDR3 length equals 15 residues. The CDR3 nucleotides are TGTGCCAGCAGTCCCGTCGGGGGACTACTCTATGGCTACACCTTC. Translation: CASSPVGGLLYGYTF.

The chain has TRBV9 and TRBJ2-7; 9 bases fit TRBD2. The CDR3 has 16 amino acids. V lost 4 bases, J lost 3 bases, and 11 bases stayed unmatched. In germline, CDR1 is SGDLS, CDR2 YYNGEE. CDR3 protein: CASSLSSGTSRYEQYF. For the CDR3, the DNA is TGTGCCAGCAGCTTAAGCTCCGGGACTAGCCGCTACGAGCAGTACTTC. Drawing the rest from reference TRBV9 and TRBJ2-7, the complete variable domain is DSGVTQTPKHLITATGQRVTLRCSPRSGDLSVYWYQQSLDQGLQFLIQYYNGEERAKGNILERFSAQQFPDLHSELNLSSLELGDSALYFCASSLSSGTSRYEQYFGPGTRLTVT.

On this clonotype: Compared with germline, one end of the junction differs, possibly owing to a read error. The chain combines TRBV7-7 with TRBJ2-1, with D possibly matching TRBD2 (6 bases). The germline gives CDR1 SSHAT, CDR2 FNYEAQ (reference sequence). The CDR3 is 15 amino acids. The CDR3 protein is CASSPQGGWGDEQFF. The CDR3 DNA reads as TGTGCTAGCAGCCCCCAGGGCGGCTGGGGGGATGAGCAGTTCTTC.

On this clonotype itself: Being one base from a much bigger clone, this may be a read error. The rearrangement uses TRBV5-1 and TRBJ2-1, with D perhaps matching TRBD1 (6 bases). V shed 4 bases and J shed 8 bases, with 19 bases lying between them. Looked up from germline, CDR1 is SGHRS and CDR2 is YFSETQ. CDR3 length: 15 amino acids. The CDR3 loop is CASSLRGDKYHEQFF. For the CDR3, the DNA is TGCGCCAGCAGCCTCCGAGGGGACAAATACCATGAGCAGTTCTTC.

This clonotype was counted only a few times. This chain joins TRBV7-6 and TRBJ2-7; D ambiguous. The CDR3 consists of 14 residues. V lost 1 base to trimming and J lost 2 bases, with 9 bases between them. Looked up from germline, CDR1 is SGHVS and CDR2 is FNYEAQ. Here the CDR3 DNA reads TGTGCCAGCAGCTTAGGTCGCGAAACCTACGAGCAGTACTTC. Residues: CASSLGRETYEQYF.